Listed below are T cell receptor beta chains from one sample, sequenced in a study of vaccination and CD4 T cells after COVID-19. The antigens these receptors bind are not known. TCRdb passed the PCR reads through MiXCR, listing each CDR3 protein once. Of about 15,000 distinct CDR3 sequences in the sample, around three fifths were seen once. Sample: CD4+ T cells from blood, cultured in vitro. All receptors derive from a human donor who had recovered from COVID-19. The CDR3 runs from the conserved cysteine through the conserved F or W. The D gene is left open where the match is weak. Some rows mark clone size as missing; the rest say once, few, many or name a class of expanded clone.

V gene: TRBV30
J gene: TRBJ2-3
D gene: NA
clone size: NA
CDR3 protein: CAWSVRSTDTQYF
CDR3 DNA: TGTGCCTGGAGTGTTCGGTCCACAGATACGCAGTATTTT

V gene: TRBV6-1
J gene: TRBJ1-6
D gene: NA
clone size: NA
CDR3 protein: CASWPKGYNSPLHF
CDR3 DNA: TGTGCCAGCTGGCCTAAGGGTTATAATTCACCCCTCCACTTT

V gene: TRBV10-3
J gene: TRBJ2-1
D gene: TRBD1
clone size: NA
CDR3 protein: CAIKLTGGNNEQFF
CDR3 DNA: TGTGCCATCAAGCTGACAGGGGGAAACAATGAGCAGTTCTTC

V gene: TRBV2
J gene: TRBJ1-2
D gene: NA
clone size: once
CDR3 protein: CASSERGAIYGYTF
CDR3 DNA: TGTGCCAGCAGTGAGAGAGGGGCGATCTATGGCTACACCTTC

V gene: TRBV28
J gene: TRBJ1-5
D gene: NA
clone size: NA
CDR3 protein: CASSSLDYSNQPQHF
CDR3 DNA: TGTGCCAGCAGTTCCCTGGACTATAGCAATCAGCCCCAGCATTTT

V gene: TRBV19
J gene: TRBJ1-4
D gene: NA
clone size: NA
CDR3 protein: CASSMTAEKLFF
CDR3 DNA: TGTGCCAGTAGTATGACAGCCGAAAAACTGTTTTTT

V gene: TRBV5-1
J gene: TRBJ1-6
D gene: NA
clone size: NA
CDR3 protein: CASSLVGTPLHF
CDR3 DNA: TGCGCCAGCAGCCTGGTTGGGACACCCCTCCACTTT

V gene: TRBV6-2/TRBV6-3
J gene: TRBJ2-5
D gene: NA
clone size: NA
CDR3 protein: CASSYSGQGAQYF
CDR3 DNA: TGTGCCAGCAGTTATTCGGGACAAGGGGCCCAGTACTTC

V gene: TRBV7-7
J gene: TRBJ1-1
D gene: NA
clone size: NA
CDR3 protein: CASSLERDTEAFF
CDR3 DNA: TGTGCCAGCAGCTTAGAGAGGGACACTGAAGCTTTCTTT

V gene: TRBV7-2
J gene: TRBJ2-5
D gene: TRBD2
clone size: once
CDR3 protein: CASSLTGGETQYF
CDR3 DNA: TGTGCCAGCAGCTTAACGGGGGGGGAGACCCAGTACTTC

V gene: TRBV30
J gene: TRBJ2-1
D gene: NA
clone size: NA
CDR3 protein: CAWSEGSYNEQFF
CDR3 DNA: TGTGCCTGGAGTGAGGGGAGTTACAATGAGCAGTTCTTC

V gene: TRBV28
J gene: TRBJ1-2
D gene: TRBD1
clone size: few
CDR3 protein: CASSSEAGATGVGYTF
CDR3 DNA: TGTGCCAGCAGTTCCGAAGCGGGGGCGACAGGGGTTGGCTACACCTTC

V gene: TRBV20-1
J gene: TRBJ1-2
D gene: NA
clone size: NA
CDR3 protein: CSARAGGKGYTF
CDR3 DNA: TGCAGTGCTAGAGCGGGAGGGAAAGGCTACACCTTC

V gene: TRBV6-1
J gene: TRBJ2-4
D gene: TRBD1
clone size: few
CDR3 protein: CASRKDRGGNIQYF
CDR3 DNA: TGTGCCAGCAGGAAAGACAGGGGGGGAAACATTCAGTACTTC

V gene: TRBV21-1
J gene: TRBJ1-1
D gene: NA
clone size: few
CDR3 protein: CASSKTGDTEAFF
CDR3 DNA: TGTGCCAGCAGCAAGACAGGGGACACTGAAGCTTTCTTT

V gene: TRBV25-1
J gene: TRBJ2-2
D gene: NA
clone size: NA
CDR3 protein: CAVAPNTGELFF
CDR3 DNA: TGTGCAGTTGCGCCGAACACCGGGGAGCTGTTTTTT

V gene: TRBV27
J gene: TRBJ1-6
D gene: NA
clone size: NA
CDR3 protein: CASSPYRNSPLHF
CDR3 DNA: TGTGCCAGCAGTCCTTACCGAAATTCACCCCTCCACTTT

V gene: TRBV11-2
J gene: TRBJ2-3
D gene: TRBD2
clone size: NA
CDR3 protein: CASSLGLAGGRDTQYF
CDR3 DNA: TGTGCCAGCAGCTTAGGACTAGCGGGAGGGCGAGATACGCAGTATTTT

V gene: TRBV10-3
J gene: TRBJ2-5
D gene: TRBD2
clone size: NA
CDR3 protein: CAISGGLAGGTQYF
CDR3 DNA: TGTGCCATCAGTGGTGGCCTAGCGGGGGGGACCCAGTACTTC

V gene: TRBV5-1
J gene: TRBJ1-1
D gene: TRBD1
clone size: NA
CDR3 protein: CASSSGQGNTEAFF
CDR3 DNA: TGCGCCAGCAGCTCCGGACAGGGGAACACTGAAGCTTTCTTT

V gene: TRBV4-3
J gene: TRBJ2-3
D gene: TRBD2
clone size: few
CDR3 protein: CASSQDRTSGGMTDTQYF
CDR3 DNA: TGCGCCAGCAGCCAAGATAGAACTAGCGGGGGGATGACAGATACGCAGTATTTT

V gene: TRBV20-1
J gene: TRBJ2-3
D gene: NA
clone size: NA
CDR3 protein: CSARGGGPDTQYF
CDR3 DNA: TGCAGTGCTAGAGGGGGGGGCCCAGATACGCAGTATTTT